Presented here are 3 T cell receptor beta chains from one specimen sequenced in a study of regulatory T cells. Primers: 52 TRBV forward and 13 TRBJ reverse. Libraries were prepared by immunoSEQ multiplex PCR; TCRdb keeps only in-frame clonotypes and omits some of them. The table shows tens of thousands of clones, with 93% occurring only once. No antigen has been assigned to these receptors. General observations from the study: Hydrophobic residues at CDR3 positions 6 and 7 were enriched in conventional CD4+ T cells of CD3G-deficient patients.

The sample comprised conventional CD4+ T cells sorted from blood. Receptor source: a child aged 2 to 15 with CD3G deficiency.

The CDR3 protein is CASSLQGGGTEAFF. The CDR3 coding sequence is TGCGCCAGCAGCTTACAGGGAGGGGGCACTGAAGCTTTCTTT. The chain links TRBV5-1 to TRBJ1-1, with D possibly being TRBD1 (6 bases). From germline, CDR1 is SGHRS and CDR2 YFSETQ. CDR3 length equals 14 residues. V was pared by 2 bases and J by 4 bases, with 12 bases between.

A note on this clone: The sample has other DNA sequences that encode this CDR3 too. This chain joins TRBV28 and TRBJ1-1; the match to TRBD1 covers 9 bases. The CDR3 is made up of 12 amino acids. J gave up 8 bases and V 4 bases, and 2 bases lay outside the gene matches. Per germline, CDR1 MDHEN and CDR2 SYDVKM. In DNA form, the CDR3 reads TGTGCCAGCAGTTCAGGGACAGGGGAAGCTTTCTTT. Translated: CASSSGTGEAFF.

In this sample, this clone turned up once. The chain uses TRBV6-6 and TRBJ1-1, with 7 positions matching TRBD1. V shed 2 bases, J shed 6 bases, and the junction held 3 bases outside the gene matches. Germline CDR1 reads MNHNY; CDR2 reads SVGAGI (reference sequence). The CDR3 sequence is 13 residues long. CDR3 residues: CASSYGQGAEAFF. The CDR3, as DNA: TGTGCCAGCAGTTACGGGCAGGGGGCTGAAGCTTTCTTT.